The 7 T cell receptor beta chains below were found in one sample sequenced in a study of CD8 T cells in cerebrospinal fluid in Alzheimer's disease (dated by TCRdb to the early 2020s). The library relied on 10x single-cell sequencing. Sequencing instrument: NextSeq 550. TCRdb reprocessed the reads; each CDR3 protein sequence makes one entry, and DNA is unavailable. The table for this sample lists more than 950 distinct CDR3 sequences. The biggest ten clones account for around 8% of the sample. The sample taken for sequencing was cerebrospinal fluid. The receptors originated from a human donor with Alzheimer's disease.

This clonotype registers medium-sized (0.01 to 0.1%) by frequency. The rearrangement joins TRBV5-1 to TRBJ2-7; absent DNA, TCRdb's TRBD1 call cannot be checked. Per the germline V gene, CDR1 is SGHRS and CDR2 is YFSETQ. This CDR3 is 17 amino acids long. This CDR3 is CASSLGGTGKISYEQYF.

This clonotype is called medium-sized based on its frequency. This chain joins TRBV6-1 and TRBJ1-6; TCRdb lists TRBD1, though no DNA is available to test this call. The V gene's germline CDR1 is MNHNS and CDR2 SASEGT. This CDR3 has 13 amino acids. The CDR3 reads CATRDRAVSPLHF.

Measured by frequency, this clonotype is medium-sized (0.01 to 0.1%). The CDR3 region is CASSSSTGGETQYF. The gene calls are TRBV27 and TRBJ2-5; without DNA, the TCRdb call of TRBD1 cannot be checked. The CDR3 spans 14 residues. The germline CDR1 and CDR2 sequences are MNHEY and SMNVEV (reference sequence).

This clonotype is identified as large from frequency. This sequence joins TRBV7-8 and TRBJ1-3; TCRdb selects TRBD1, and the lack of DNA leaves this call unchecked. CDR3 length equals 15 residues. Germline CDR1 reads SGHVS; CDR2 reads FQNEAQ. This chain's CDR3 is CASSFGDLSGNTIYF.

Frequency places this clonotype as medium-sized. V is TRBV5-1 and J is TRBJ1-1; with no DNA, the TCRdb D assignment of TRBD1 cannot be verified. Germline loops: CDR1 SGHRS, CDR2 YFSETQ. The CDR3 sequence is 15 residues long. The CDR3 region is CASSLGAQGGTEAFF.

This clonotype shows up as medium-sized (0.01 to 0.1%) by frequency. J is TRBJ2-6 and V is TRBV5-1; the TCRdb call, TRBD1, lacks DNA for checking. This CDR3 spans 16 amino acids. Germline V CDR1 and CDR2: SGHRS, YFSETQ. The CDR3: CASSLEGQAGANVLTF.

By frequency, this clonotype registers large. This chain's CDR3 is CASTSGGEQFF. This chain links TRBV7-2 with TRBJ2-1; TCRdb's assignment of TRBD2 cannot be checked, as there is no DNA. The CDR3 has 11 residues. Germline V CDR1 and CDR2: SGHTA, FQGNSA. Combining the CDR3 with reference TRBV7-2 and TRBJ2-1 gives the whole variable domain GAGVSQSPSNKVTEKGKDVELRCDPISGHTALYWYRQSLGQGLEFLIYFQGNSAPDKSGLPSDRFSAERTGGSVSTLTIQRTQQEDSAVYLCASTSGGEQFFGPGTRLTVL.